This TCR beta chain was retrieved from a study of identical twins. Study conclusions and caveats: The study found weaker excess twin sharing in beta out-of-frame sequences. Instead of following the same donors, the conclusions were based on cross-sectional statistical analysis.

Healthy Caucasian donors formed the entire cohort. Using its own MiXCR run on the 5' RACE reads, TCRdb lists one record per CDR3 protein. In the table there are around 480,000 distinct CDR3 sequences, approximately 15% of which are singletons. This clonotype was seen many times. Its antigen is as yet unknown. This CDR3 is 15 amino acids long. V was pared by 5 bases and J by 5 bases, with 18 bases between. CDR1 is SGHTA and CDR2 is FQGNSA in the germline V gene. Separately, the same data were catalogued under a study of yellow fever vaccine responses in identical twins. That report notes: Reports say the vaccine T cell response in twins looked partly convergent and partly personalized.

The specimen was CD4+ T cells sorted from blood. The receptor was derived from a woman aged 18-30 years in good health. This chain connects TRBV7-2 to TRBJ1-1; D call uncertain. The CDR3 reads CASSPHREVWTEAFF. The CDR3 DNA follows: TGTGCCAGCAGCCCACACCGGGAGGTCTGGACTGAAGCTTTCTTT.